Detailed here is one T cell receptor (beta chain). Its target is unknown. The sample comes from a study of OX40 agonist ivuxolimab in advanced cancers. Overall study context: A male proportion of more than 75% was recorded, with mean age approximately 60 years and range roughly 20 to 90.

Assay used: immunoSEQ multiplex PCR; TCRdb lists only in-frame clones, some missing. The profile shows 46,000 or so clones, more than 80% of them singletons. Broader study findings: Also showing low normalized T-cell clonal expansion were some of the nonresponders. At 0.1 to 3.0 mg/kg, CD4+ and CD8+ blood T cells expanded clonally by week 6.

This CDR3 region has 14 residues. CDR1 is ENHRY and CDR2 is SYGVKD in the germline V gene. Trimming cost V 4 bases and J 2 bases; bases outside gene matches: 3. The chain employs TRBV10-3 and TRBJ1-1, with 8 bases identical to TRBD1. This receptor was identified in an adult with an advanced solid tumor such as melanoma, head and neck, liver or kidney cancer. The input for sequencing was CD4+ or CD8+ T cells sorted from blood, taken in a trial of the OX40 agonist ivuxolimab. CDR3 sequence (DNA): TGTGCCATCAGTGTGGGACAGGTTAACACTGAAGCTTTCTTT. As protein: CAISVGQVNTEAFF.